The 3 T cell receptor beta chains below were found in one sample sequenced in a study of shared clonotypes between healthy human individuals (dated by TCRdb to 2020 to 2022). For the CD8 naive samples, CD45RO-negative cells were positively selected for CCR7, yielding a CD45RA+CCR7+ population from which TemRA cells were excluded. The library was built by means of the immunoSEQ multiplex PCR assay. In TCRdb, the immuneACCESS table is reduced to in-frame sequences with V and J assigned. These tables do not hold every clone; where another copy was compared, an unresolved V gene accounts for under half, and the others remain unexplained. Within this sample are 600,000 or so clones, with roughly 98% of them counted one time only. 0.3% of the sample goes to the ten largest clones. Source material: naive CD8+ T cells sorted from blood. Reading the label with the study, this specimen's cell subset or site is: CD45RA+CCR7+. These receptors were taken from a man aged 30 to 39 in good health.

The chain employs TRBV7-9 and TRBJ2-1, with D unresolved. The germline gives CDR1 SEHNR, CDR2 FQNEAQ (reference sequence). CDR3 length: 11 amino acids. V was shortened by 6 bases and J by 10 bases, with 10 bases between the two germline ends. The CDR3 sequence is CASREWTEQFF. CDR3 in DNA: TGTGCCAGCAGGGAATGGACGGAGCAGTTCTTC.

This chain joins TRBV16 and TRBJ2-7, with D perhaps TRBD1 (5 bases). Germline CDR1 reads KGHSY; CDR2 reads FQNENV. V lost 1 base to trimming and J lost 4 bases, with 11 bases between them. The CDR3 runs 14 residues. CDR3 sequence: CASSQWPQGYEQYF. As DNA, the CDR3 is TGTGCCAGCAGCCAATGGCCGCAGGGTTACGAGCAGTACTTC.

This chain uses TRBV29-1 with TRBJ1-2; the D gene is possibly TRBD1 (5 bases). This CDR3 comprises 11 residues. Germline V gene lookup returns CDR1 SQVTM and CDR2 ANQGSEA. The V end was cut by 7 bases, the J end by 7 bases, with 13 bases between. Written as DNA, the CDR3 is TGCAGCGCACAGACAGTCCCTGGCTACACCTTC. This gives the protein CSAQTVPGYTF.